This record concerns one T cell receptor (beta chain) sequence. Germline CDR1 SGDLS, CDR2 YYNGEE. V trimming: 0 bases; J trimming: 9 bases; junction bases outside the gene matches: 10. The CDR3 consists of 15 residues. These data belong to a study of blood T cell repertoires in COVID-19. Per the authors' pipeline: Nucleated cell counts were estimated from reference gene primer amplification. TCRdb's copy holds only in-frame clones and misses some; the assay was immunoSEQ multiplex PCR. Clone size and V and J calls were adopted from that table, with D and trimming inferred from the DNA. This sample has roughly 60,000 clones, with approximately 80% found just once.

The sequenced material came from peripheral blood. V is TRBV9 and J is TRBJ2-7; 9 positions match TRBD2. The source is a man aged 55 to 70 with acute or convalescent COVID-19. The CDR3 is CASSVGASGDFWQYF. The CDR3 nucleotides read TGTGCCAGCAGCGTAGGAGCTAGCGGGGACTTCTGGCAGTACTTC.